This T cell receptor (delta chain) was identified in a study of Vγ9Vδ2 T cells in congenital toxoplasmosis listed by TCRdb under 2021. Notes on the research overall: IgG, IgM and IgA serology, Western blot and an in-house interferon-gamma release assay were used to diagnose congenital toxoplasmosis. This study compared the CDR3 repertoires of the gamma and delta chains in sorted blood gammadelta T cells from congenitally T. gondii-infected infants versus uninfected infants. Repertoire sequencing was done on samples from infants at 2 months after birth and at 1 year of age. At 2 months, TCR sequencing included roughly five infected and fewer than 13 uninfected infants, and at 1 year it included 3 infected and 4 uninfected infants. Beyond this particular receptor, the publication reports: At 2 months, TRGV9 and TRDV2 CDR3s of infected infants appeared to carry fewer N additions than uninfected infants, especially TRDV2-TRDJ1 sequences. Two months was the earliest age with enough suitable sample material for TCR repertoire analysis, so newborn repertoires were not sequenced. Germline-encoded fetal-type TRDV2 CDR3 sequences seemed to be more prevalent in infected than in uninfected 2-month-old infants, with an in utero expansion footprint being suggested. Repertoire differences between infected and uninfected infants were less clearly seen at 1 year of age than at 2 months. A public TRGV9 clonotype was highly prevalent in both infected and uninfected infants.

Mothers of both infected and uninfected infants received the same treatment, using spiramycin and/or pyrimethamine plus sulfadiazine plus folinic acid. Every infant, whether infected or uninfected, was delivered at term after more than 37 weeks of gestation. Around 1,000 uL of blood was processed into PBMCs by Lymphoprep gradient centrifugation, after which the PBMCs were cryopreserved in liquid nitrogen and shipped to Belgium. After thawing, the PBMCs were labeled with Zombie NIR viability dye and stained with antibodies against CD3, TCR gammadelta, Vgamma9 and Vdelta2. A FACSAria III was used to sort CD3+ TCRgammadelta+ T cells, reaching a mean purity of roughly 98%. For each sample, the RNeasy Micro Kit was used to isolate RNA from some 9,000 sorted gammadelta T cells. The infants were born to mothers who were enrolled with primary T. gondii infection during pregnancy. Peripheral blood was collected from the infants at an outpatient microbiology and virology center in Pavia, Italy.

cDNA was generated in one tube by template-switch reverse transcription with TRGC- and TRDC-specific primers, using SuperScript II. The TRGC primer was designed to bind both the TRGC1 and TRGC2 constant genes. The KAPA Real-Time Library Amplification Kit was used for TRG and TRD amplification, and AMPure XP bead purification was performed between steps. Index PCR with the Nextera XT Index Kit was used to attach Illumina sequencing adapters. An Illumina MiSeq with the V2 300 kit was used to sequence the TRG and TRD amplicons, producing 150 bp paired-end reads. For the original study's pipeline: Before further analysis, read quality was checked using FastQC version 0.11.8. Reads were aligned against the TRG or TRD reference genes from GenBank, and CDR3 sequences were constructed using MiXCR version 3.0.3. Default MiXCR settings were kept, except that 3 rather than 5 consecutive nucleotides were used to assemble TRDD gene segments. VDJtools version 1.2.1 calculated N additions, CDR3 length, J segment length and clonotype sharing between samples. Out-of-frame CDR3 sequences and those containing stop codons were excluded from analysis. Infant repertoires were compared for overlap with previously published fetal, cord blood and adult blood Vgamma9Vdelta2 repertoires. Via CATT, TCRdb reprocessed the public reads, and rows with identical DNA were then joined. TCRdb assigned the V and J calls; the authors' analysis was not used. Counted in this sample were around 820 delta-chain clones; less than 30% of them appeared once. Around a quarter of the sample goes to the ten largest clones.

This clone is identified as medium-sized (0.01 to 0.1%). What this receptor recognizes is not known. No base quality information exists; no much larger clone differs at one position. For CDR1 and CDR2, the germline V gene lists TSWWSYY and QGS. The CDR3 contains 16 residues, cysteine and phenylalanine counted. The only DNA kept is the CDR3, 48 bases in frame from the first base. Unmatched junction bases come to 7, with V trimmed by 3 bases and J by 0 bases. The chain was built from TRDV1 and TRDJ1; TRDD2 lines up with 7 middle nucleotides. The specimen sequenced was gamma-delta T cells from blood. This receptor was taken from a child under 10 years old born to a mother with Toxoplasma gondii infection during pregnancy, either congenitally infected or uninfected (not recorded which). The CDR3 protein is CALGDPSSLYTDKLIF. The nucleotide sequence is TGTGCTCTTGGGGACCCTTCCTCTCTGTACACCGATAAACTCATCTTT.